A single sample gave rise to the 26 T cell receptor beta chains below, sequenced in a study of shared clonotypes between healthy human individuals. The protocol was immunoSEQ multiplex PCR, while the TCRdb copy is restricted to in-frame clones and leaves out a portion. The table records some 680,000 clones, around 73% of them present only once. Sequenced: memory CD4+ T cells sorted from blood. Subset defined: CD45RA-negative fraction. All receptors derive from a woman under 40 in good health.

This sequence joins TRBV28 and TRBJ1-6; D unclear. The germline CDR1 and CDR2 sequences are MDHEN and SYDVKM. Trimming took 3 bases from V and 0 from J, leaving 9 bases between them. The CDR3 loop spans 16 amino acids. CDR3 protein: CASSFLPFSYNSPLHF. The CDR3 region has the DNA TGTGCCAGCAGTTTTCTGCCGTTCTCCTATAATTCACCCCTCCACTTT. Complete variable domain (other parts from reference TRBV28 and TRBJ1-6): DVKVTQSSRYLVKRTGEKVFLECVQDMDHENMFWYRQDPGLGLRLIYFSYDVKMKEKGDIPEGYSVSREKKERFSLILESASTNQTSMYLCASSFLPFSYNSPLHFGNGTRLTVT.

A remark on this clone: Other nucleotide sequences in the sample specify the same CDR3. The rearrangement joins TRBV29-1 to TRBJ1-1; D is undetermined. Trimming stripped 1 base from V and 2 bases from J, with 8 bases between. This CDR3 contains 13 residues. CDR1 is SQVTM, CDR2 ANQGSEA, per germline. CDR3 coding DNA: TGCAGCGTTGAAGGACGACTCAACACTGAAGCTTTCTTT. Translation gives CSVEGRLNTEAFF.

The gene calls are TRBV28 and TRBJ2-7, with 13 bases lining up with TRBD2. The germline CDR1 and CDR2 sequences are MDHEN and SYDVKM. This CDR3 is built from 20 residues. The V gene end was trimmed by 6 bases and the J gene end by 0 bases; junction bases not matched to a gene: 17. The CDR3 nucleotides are TGTGCCAGCAGCGAGGTGGCCGTGATCGGACTAGCGGGAGACTCCTACGAGCAGTACTTC. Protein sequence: CASSEVAVIGLAGDSYEQYF.

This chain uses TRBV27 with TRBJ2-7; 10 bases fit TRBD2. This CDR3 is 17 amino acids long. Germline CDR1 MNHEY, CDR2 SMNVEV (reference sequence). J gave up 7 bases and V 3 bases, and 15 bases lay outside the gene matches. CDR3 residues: CASSFGTSVLSAGEQYF. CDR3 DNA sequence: TGTGCCAGCAGTTTCGGGACTAGCGTTTTGAGTGCGGGGGAGCAGTACTTC.

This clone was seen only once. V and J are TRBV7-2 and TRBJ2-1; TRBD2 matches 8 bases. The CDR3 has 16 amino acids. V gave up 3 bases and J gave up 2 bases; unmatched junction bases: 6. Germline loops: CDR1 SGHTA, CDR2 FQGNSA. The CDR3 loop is CASSLKPGLAYNEQFF. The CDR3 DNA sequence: TGTGCCAGCAGCTTGAAGCCGGGACTAGCCTACAATGAGCAGTTCTTC. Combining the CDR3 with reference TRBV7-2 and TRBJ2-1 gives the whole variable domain GAGVSQSPSNKVTEKGKDVELRCDPISGHTALYWYRQSLGQGLEFLIYFQGNSAPDKSGLPSDRFSAERTGGSVSTLTIQRTQQEDSAVYLCASSLKPGLAYNEQFFGPGTRLTVL.

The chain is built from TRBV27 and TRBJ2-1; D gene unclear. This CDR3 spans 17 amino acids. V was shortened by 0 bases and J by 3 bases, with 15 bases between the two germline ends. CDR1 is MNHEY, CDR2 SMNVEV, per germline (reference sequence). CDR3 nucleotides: TGTGCCAGCAGTTTATCCCCAGCCCGACCGAACTACAATGAGCAGTTCTTC. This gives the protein CASSLSPARPNYNEQFF.

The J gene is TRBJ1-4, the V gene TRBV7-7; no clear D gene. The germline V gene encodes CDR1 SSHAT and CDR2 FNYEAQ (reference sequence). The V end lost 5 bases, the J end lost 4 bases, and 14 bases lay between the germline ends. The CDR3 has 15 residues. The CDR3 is CASSQDYVNNEKLFF. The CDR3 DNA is TGTGCCAGCAGCCAGGATTACGTAAATAATGAAAAACTGTTTTTT.

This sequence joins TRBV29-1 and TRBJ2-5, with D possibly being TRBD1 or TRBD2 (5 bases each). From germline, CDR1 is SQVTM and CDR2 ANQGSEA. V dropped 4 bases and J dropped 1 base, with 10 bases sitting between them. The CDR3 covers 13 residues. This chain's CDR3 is CSVVVGAQETQYF. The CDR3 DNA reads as TGCAGCGTTGTGGTCGGGGCCCAAGAGACCCAGTACTTC.

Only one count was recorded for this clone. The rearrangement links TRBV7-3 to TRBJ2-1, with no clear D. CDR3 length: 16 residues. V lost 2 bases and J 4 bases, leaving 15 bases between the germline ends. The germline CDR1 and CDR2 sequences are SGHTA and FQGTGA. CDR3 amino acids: CASSLLVGVGYNEQFF. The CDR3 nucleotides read TGTGCCAGCAGCTTATTAGTTGGCGTTGGATACAATGAGCAGTTCTTC.

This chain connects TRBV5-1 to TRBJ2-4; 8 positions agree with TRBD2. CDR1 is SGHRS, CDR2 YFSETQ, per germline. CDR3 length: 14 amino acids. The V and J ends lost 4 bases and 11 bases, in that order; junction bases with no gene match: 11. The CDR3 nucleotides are TGCGCCAGCAGCCCCGGAACTAGCGGAGGGGTTCAGTACTTC. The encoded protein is CASSPGTSGGVQYF.

The DNA for the CDR3 is TGTGCCAGCAGCTCCCAGGCGGGTGGGGGCAATGAGCAGTTCTTC. Encoded protein: CASSSQAGGGNEQFF. This chain connects TRBV7-9 to TRBJ2-1; D assignment may be TRBD1 or TRBD2 (5 bases each). The CDR3 covers 15 residues. The germline V and J ends were trimmed by 4 bases and 6 bases, with 16 bases remaining between them. Looked up from germline, CDR1 is SEHNR and CDR2 is FQNEAQ (reference sequence).

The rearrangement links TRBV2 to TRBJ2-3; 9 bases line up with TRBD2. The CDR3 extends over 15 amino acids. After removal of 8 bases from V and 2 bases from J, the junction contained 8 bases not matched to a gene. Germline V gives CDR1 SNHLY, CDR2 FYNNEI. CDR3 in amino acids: CASGALAGITDTQYF. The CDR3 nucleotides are TGTGCCAGCGGGGCTCTAGCGGGGATCACAGATACGCAGTATTTT. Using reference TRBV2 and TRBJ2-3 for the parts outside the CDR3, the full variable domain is EPEVTQTPSHQVTQMGQEVILRCVPISNHLYFYWYRQILGQKVEFLVSFYNNEISEKSEIFDDQFSVERPDGSNFTLKIRSTKLEDSAMYFCASGALAGITDTQYFGPGTRLTVL.

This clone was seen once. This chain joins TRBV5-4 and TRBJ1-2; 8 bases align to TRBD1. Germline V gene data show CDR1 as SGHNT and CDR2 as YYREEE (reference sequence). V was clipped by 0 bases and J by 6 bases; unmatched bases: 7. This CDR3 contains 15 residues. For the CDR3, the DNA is TGTGCCAGCAGCTTGGCCGTACAGGGGGAGAATGGCTACACCTTC. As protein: CASSLAVQGENGYTF.

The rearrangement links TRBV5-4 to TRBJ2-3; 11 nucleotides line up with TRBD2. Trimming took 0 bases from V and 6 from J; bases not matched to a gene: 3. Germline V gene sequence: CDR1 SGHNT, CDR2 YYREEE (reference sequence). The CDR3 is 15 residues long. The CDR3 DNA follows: TGTGCCAGCAGCTTGGGTAGCGGGAGGGGCGATACGCAGTATTTT. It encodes CASSLGSGRGDTQYF.

The chain's CDR3 is CASSINRGAGETQYF. The CDR3 coding sequence is TGTGCCAGCAGCATCAACCGGGGGGCTGGGGAGACCCAGTACTTC. This sequence joins TRBV7-2 and TRBJ2-5; TRBD2 might be the D (7 bases). In germline, CDR1 is SGHTA, CDR2 FQGNSA. The CDR3 totals 15 residues. The V end lost 5 bases, the J end lost 5 bases, and 18 bases lay between the germline ends. The entire variable domain, with the rest obtained from reference TRBV7-2 and TRBJ2-5, is as follows: GAGVSQSPSNKVTEKGKDVELRCDPISGHTALYWYRQSLGQGLEFLIYFQGNSAPDKSGLPSDRFSAERTGGSVSTLTIQRTQQEDSAVYLCASSINRGAGETQYFGPGTRLLVL.

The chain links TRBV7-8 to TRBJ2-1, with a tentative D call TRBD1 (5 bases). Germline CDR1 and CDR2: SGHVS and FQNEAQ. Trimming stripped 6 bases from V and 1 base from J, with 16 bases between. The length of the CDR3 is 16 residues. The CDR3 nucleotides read TGTGCCAGCAGGGGGCTAGTTCAAGGATCCTACAATGAGCAGTTCTTC. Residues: CASRGLVQGSYNEQFF.

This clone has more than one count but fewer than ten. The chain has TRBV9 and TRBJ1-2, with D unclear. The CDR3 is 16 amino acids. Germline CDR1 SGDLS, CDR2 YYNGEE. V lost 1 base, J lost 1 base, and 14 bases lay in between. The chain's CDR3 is CASSVFGRGDNYGYTF. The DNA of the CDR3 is TGTGCCAGCAGCGTATTTGGTAGAGGAGATAACTATGGCTACACCTTC.

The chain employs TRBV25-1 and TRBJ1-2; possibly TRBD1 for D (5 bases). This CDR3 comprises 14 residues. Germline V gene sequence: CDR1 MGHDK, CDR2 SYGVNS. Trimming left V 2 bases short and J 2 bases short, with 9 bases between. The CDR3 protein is CASSEAGENYGYTF. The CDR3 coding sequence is TGTGCCAGCAGTGAAGCGGGGGAGAACTATGGCTACACCTTC.

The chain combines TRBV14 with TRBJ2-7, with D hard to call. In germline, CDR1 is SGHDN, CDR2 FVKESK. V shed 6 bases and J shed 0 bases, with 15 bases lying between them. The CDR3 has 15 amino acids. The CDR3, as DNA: TGTGCCAGCAGTCCCAGAGGCTGGAGCTCCTACGAGCAGTACTTC. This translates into CASSPRGWSSYEQYF.

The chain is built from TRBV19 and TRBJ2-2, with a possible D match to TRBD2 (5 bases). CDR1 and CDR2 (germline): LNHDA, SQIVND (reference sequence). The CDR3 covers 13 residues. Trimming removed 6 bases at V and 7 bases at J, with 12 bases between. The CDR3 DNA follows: TGTGCCAGTAGCCCAAACCGGGGCGGGGAGCTGTTTTTT. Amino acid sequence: CASSPNRGGELFF.

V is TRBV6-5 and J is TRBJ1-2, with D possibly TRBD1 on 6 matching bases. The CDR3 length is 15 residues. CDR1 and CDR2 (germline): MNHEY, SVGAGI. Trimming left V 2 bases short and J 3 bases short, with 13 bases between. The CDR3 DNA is TGTGCCAGCAGTTACGGGGGGGCGCGGGACTATGGCTACACCTTC. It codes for CASSYGGARDYGYTF.

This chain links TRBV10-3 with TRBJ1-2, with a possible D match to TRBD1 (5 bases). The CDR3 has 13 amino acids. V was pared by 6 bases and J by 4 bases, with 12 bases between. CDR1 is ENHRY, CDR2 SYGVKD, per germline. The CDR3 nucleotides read TGTGCCATCAGACCGGGACGGACCTATGGCTACACCTTC. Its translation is CAIRPGRTYGYTF.

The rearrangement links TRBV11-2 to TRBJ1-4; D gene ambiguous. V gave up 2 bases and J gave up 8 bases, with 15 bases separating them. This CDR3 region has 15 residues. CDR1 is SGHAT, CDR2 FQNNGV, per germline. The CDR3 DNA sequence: TGTGCCAGCAGCTTACGAAACTTACTGGGGGAAAAACTGTTTTTT. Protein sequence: CASSLRNLLGEKLFF.

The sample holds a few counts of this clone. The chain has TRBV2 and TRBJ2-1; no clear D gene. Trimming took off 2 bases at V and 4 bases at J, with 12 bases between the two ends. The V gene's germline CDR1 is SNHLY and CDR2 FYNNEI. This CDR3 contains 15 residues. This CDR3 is CASSEYQQGYNEQFF. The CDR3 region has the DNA TGTGCCAGCAGTGAATATCAACAAGGGTACAATGAGCAGTTCTTC.

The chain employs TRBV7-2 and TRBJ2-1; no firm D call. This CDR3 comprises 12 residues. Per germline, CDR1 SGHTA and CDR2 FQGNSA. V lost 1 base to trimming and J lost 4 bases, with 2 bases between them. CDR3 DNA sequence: TGTGCCAGCAGCTTAGGGTACAATGAGCAGTTCTTC. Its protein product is CASSLGYNEQFF.

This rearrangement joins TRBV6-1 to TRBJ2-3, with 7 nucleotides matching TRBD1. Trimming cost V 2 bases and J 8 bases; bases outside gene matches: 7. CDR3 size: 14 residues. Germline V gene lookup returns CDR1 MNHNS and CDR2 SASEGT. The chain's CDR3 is CASSENRGRGTQYF. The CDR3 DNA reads TGTGCCAGCAGTGAAAACAGGGGCCGGGGTACGCAGTATTTT.